This is a list of T cell receptor beta chains from one sample in a study of blood T cell repertoires in COVID-19. Libraries were prepared by immunoSEQ multiplex PCR; TCRdb keeps only in-frame clonotypes and omits some of them. The data contain roughly 380,000 clones, 81% of them singletons. The sample was peripheral blood. These receptor sequences come from a human donor with acute or convalescent COVID-19. The donor label of this sample is uncertain. CDR3s include the opening cysteine and the closing phenylalanine or tryptophan. The D gene is left open where the match is weak. Size is omitted from some rows. Given values are once, few, many or a class for expanded clones.

abundance,v_gene,d_gene,j_gene,CDR3nt,CDR3aa
-,TRBV2,TRBD1,TRBJ2-7,TGTGCCAGCAGTACCGACAGGGGGCAAAGCGAGCAGTACTTC,CASSTDRGQSEQYF
once,TRBV6-5,TRBD1,TRBJ2-7,TGTGCCAGCAGTTACTCGACAGGGACCTACGAGCAGTACTTC,CASSYSTGTYEQYF
-,TRBV28,-,TRBJ2-7,TGTGCCAGCTTTCAGGGAACCTACGAGCAGTACTTC,CASFQGTYEQYF
-,TRBV7-9,-,TRBJ2-1,TGTGCCAGCAGCTTAGCAGACTGGACCTACAATGAGCAGTTCTTC,CASSLADWTYNEQFF
-,TRBV18,-,TRBJ1-5,TGTGCCAGCTCACCTTTAGGGGTTAATCAGCCCCAGCATTTT,CASSPLGVNQPQHF
-,TRBV4-1,-,TRBJ1-2,TGCGCCAGCAGCCAAGATTATACAAATGGAGCAGCAAACTATGGCTACACCTTC,CASSQDYTNGAANYGYTF
-,TRBV30,TRBD1,TRBJ1-2,TGTGCCTGGAGTGAAGGGGGCGGGGATGGCTACACCTTC,CAWSEGGGDGYTF
-,TRBV28,-,TRBJ1-6,TGTGCCAGCAGAGGGATCAGGGTGGGAGGTTCACCCCTCCACTTT,CASRGIRVGGSPLHF
-,TRBV11-2,TRBD1,TRBJ2-1,TGTGCCAGCAGCTTTAAATGGACAGGTTCGAGCAGCTCCTACAATGAGCAGTTCTTC,CASSFKWTGSSSSYNEQFF
-,TRBV5-1,TRBD2,TRBJ2-3,TGCGCCAGCAGCCCAAGACTAGCGGGGGGCACAGATACGCAGTATTTT,CASSPRLAGGTDTQYF
-,TRBV18,TRBD1,TRBJ1-2,TGTGCCAGCTCAACGGGAATGGACAGGGACTATGGCTACACCTTC,CASSTGMDRDYGYTF
-,TRBV5-1,-,TRBJ2-5,TGCGCCAGCAGCTCTACAGTGAACACCCAAGAGACCCAGTACTTC,CASSSTVNTQETQYF
once,TRBV20-1,TRBD2,TRBJ2-7,TGCAGTGCTAGTTCTAGCGGGACGACCTACGAGCAGTACTTC,CSASSSGTTYEQYF
-,TRBV5-8,TRBD1,TRBJ2-1,TGTGCCAGCAGCTCCGGACAGGGCCCCGTATCCTACAATGAGCAGTTCTTC,CASSSGQGPVSYNEQFF
-,TRBV4-2,-,TRBJ1-2,TGTGCCAGCAGCCCCTCGGGGGGAATATCCTACTATGGCTACACCTTC,CASSPSGGISYYGYTF
-,TRBV29-1,-,TRBJ2-1,TGCAGCGTTGATCTACAGGTATTAGGAGAGCAGTTCTTC,CSVDLQVLGEQFF
-,TRBV28,TRBD1,TRBJ1-5,TGTGCCAGCAGTAAAACAAGCGGTCTGAGGACAGGGAATCAGCCCCAGCATTTT,CASSKTSGLRTGNQPQHF
-,TRBV5-1,-,TRBJ2-3,TGCGCCAGCAGCTTGGTCCCGGGTGCAGATACGCAGTATTTT,CASSLVPGADTQYF
-,TRBV5-1,TRBD2,TRBJ2-7,TGCGCCAGCAGATGGACTAGCGCTTTACCCTACGAGCAGTACTTC,CASRWTSALPYEQYF
-,TRBV2,TRBD1,TRBJ2-7,TGTGCCAGCAGTTATCATTCTGACAGGGGGGGAATCGAGCAGTACTTC,CASSYHSDRGGIEQYF
-,TRBV20-1,-,TRBJ2-1,TGCAGTGCAGCCCCGGGGAATGAGCAGTTCTTC,CSAAPGNEQFF
-,TRBV5-4,-,TRBJ1-6,TGTGCCAGCAGCTTAGAGGGACTAAATTCACCCCTCCACTTT,CASSLEGLNSPLHF
-,TRBV5-1,-,TRBJ1-5,TGCGCCAGCAGCTTGGGGCAGTATCAGCCCCAGCATTTT,CASSLGQYQPQHF
-,TRBV28,TRBD1,TRBJ2-7,TGTGCCAGCAGCGCGGCAGGGACAGGGAGACACTACGAGCAGTACTTC,CASSAAGTGRHYEQYF
-,TRBV5-6,TRBD2,TRBJ2-7,TGTGCCAGCAGCCATAGCGGGAGGGGGGCTTCCTACGAGCAGTACTTC,CASSHSGRGASYEQYF
-,TRBV27,-,TRBJ2-1,TGTGCCAGCAGTCCAAAGGGGACTCCCTCCTACAATGAGCAGTTCTTC,CASSPKGTPSYNEQFF
-,TRBV11-2,-,TRBJ2-5,TGTGCCAGCATCGGTGAAGGGGGACGGGAGACCCAGTACTTC,CASIGEGGRETQYF
-,TRBV18,-,TRBJ1-2,TGTGCCAGCTCGACGACAGTGAACTATGGCTACACCTTC,CASSTTVNYGYTF
-,TRBV14,TRBD1,TRBJ1-6,TGTGCCAGCAGTCGGACAGGTTCACCCCTCCACTTT,CASSRTGSPLHF
-,TRBV2,TRBD1,TRBJ1-1,TGTGCCAGCAGTGTTCAGGGGGCGCGAACTGAAGCTTTCTTT,CASSVQGARTEAFF
-,TRBV7-2,-,TRBJ1-1,TGTGCCAGCAGCTCTAAAACAGGGTTTGGGACTGAAGCTTTCTTT,CASSSKTGFGTEAFF
once,TRBV7-6,-,TRBJ1-1,TGTGCCAGCAGCTTAGGGTGGGGGCGAGGGAACACTGAAGCTTTCTTT,CASSLGWGRGNTEAFF
-,TRBV28,TRBD2,TRBJ2-2,TGTGCCAGCAGCCGCGCAAGGACTAGCGGGAACACCGGGGAGCTGTTTTTT,CASSRARTSGNTGELFF
-,TRBV20-1,-,TRBJ1-1,TGCAGTGCTCCCAGAAGCGCTGAAGCTTTCTTT,CSAPRSAEAFF
-,TRBV19,-,TRBJ2-2,TGTGCCAGCGGAGGATTAGAGCTGTTTTTT,CASGGLELFF
-,TRBV10-3,TRBD1,TRBJ1-1,TGTGCCATTGCCGGGACAGGGGAAGTTGAAGCTTTCTTT,CAIAGTGEVEAFF
-,TRBV24-1,-,TRBJ2-3,TGTGCCACCAGGGGCCTAGCGAGCACAGATACGCAGTATTTT,CATRGLASTDTQYF
-,TRBV7-9,-,TRBJ1-5,TGTGCCAGCAGCTCGACGGGGCGGGAGCAGCCCCAGCATTTT,CASSSTGREQPQHF
few,TRBV7-7,-,TRBJ2-3,TGTGCCAGCAGCCCTACCGGGGTAAGGAGGGATACGCAGTATTTT,CASSPTGVRRDTQYF
-,TRBV5-4,-,TRBJ1-5,TGTGCCAGCAAACTGGGTAACGGGGGGGGTAAATATCAGCCCCAGCATTTT,CASKLGNGGGKYQPQHF
-,TRBV5-1,TRBD1,TRBJ1-1,TGCGCCAGCACGACCTCCGGGACAGGCGCTGAACATGAAGCTTTCTTT,CASTTSGTGAEHEAFF
once,TRBV28,TRBD1,TRBJ2-7,TGTGCCAGCAGTTTCACAGGGGGCCGCCTCTACGAGCAGTACTTC,CASSFTGGRLYEQYF
-,TRBV5-1,-,TRBJ1-1,TGCGCCAGCAGCTTAACTTCAGGGGTCTCGATGAACACTGAAGCTTTCTTT,CASSLTSGVSMNTEAFF
-,TRBV4-1,TRBD1,TRBJ1-3,TGCGCCAGCAGCCAGGTCAAGGGGACAGGGGGCCCTGGAAACACCATATATTTT,CASSQVKGTGGPGNTIYF
-,TRBV9,TRBD2,TRBJ2-1,TGTGCCAGCAGCGTAGGACTAGCAACCTACAATGAGCAGTTCTTC,CASSVGLATYNEQFF
-,TRBV19,-,TRBJ2-5,TGTGCCAGTAGTGCCTATGGGGGGGAGACCCAGTACTTC,CASSAYGGETQYF
-,TRBV24-1,TRBD1,TRBJ2-5,TGTGCCACCAGTGACCCCGGGACAGGGATTGAGACCCAGTACTTC,CATSDPGTGIETQYF
-,TRBV29-1,TRBD2,TRBJ2-1,TGCAGCGTTCGAAGCGGGGGTCTAAATGAGCAGTTCTTC,CSVRSGGLNEQFF
-,TRBV10-3,-,TRBJ1-4,TGTGCCATCAGTGAACAGGCGGGGGAAAAACTGTTTTTT,CAISEQAGEKLFF